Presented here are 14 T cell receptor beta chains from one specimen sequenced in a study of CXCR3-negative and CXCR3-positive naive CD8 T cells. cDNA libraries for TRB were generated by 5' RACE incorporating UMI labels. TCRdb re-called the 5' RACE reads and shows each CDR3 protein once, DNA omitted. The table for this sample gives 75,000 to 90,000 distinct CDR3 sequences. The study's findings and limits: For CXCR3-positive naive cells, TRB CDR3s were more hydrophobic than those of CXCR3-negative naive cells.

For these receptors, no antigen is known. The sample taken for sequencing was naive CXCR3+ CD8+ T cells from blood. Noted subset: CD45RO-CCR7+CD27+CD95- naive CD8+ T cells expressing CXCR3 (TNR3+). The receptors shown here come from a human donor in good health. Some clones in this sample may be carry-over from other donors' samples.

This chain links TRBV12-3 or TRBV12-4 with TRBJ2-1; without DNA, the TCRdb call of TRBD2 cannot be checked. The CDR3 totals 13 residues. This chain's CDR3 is CASSPLAGNEQFF.

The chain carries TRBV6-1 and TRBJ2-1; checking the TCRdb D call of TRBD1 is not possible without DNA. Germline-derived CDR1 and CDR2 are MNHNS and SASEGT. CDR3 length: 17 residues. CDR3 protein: CASSEARGQGSMDEQFF.

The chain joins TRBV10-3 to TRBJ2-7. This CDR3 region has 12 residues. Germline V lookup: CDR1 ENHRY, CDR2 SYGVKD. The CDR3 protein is CAISPDDNEQYF.

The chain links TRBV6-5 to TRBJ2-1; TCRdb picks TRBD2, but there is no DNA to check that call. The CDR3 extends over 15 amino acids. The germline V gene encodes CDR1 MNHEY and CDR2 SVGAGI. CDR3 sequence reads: CASSRGLAVVNEQFF.

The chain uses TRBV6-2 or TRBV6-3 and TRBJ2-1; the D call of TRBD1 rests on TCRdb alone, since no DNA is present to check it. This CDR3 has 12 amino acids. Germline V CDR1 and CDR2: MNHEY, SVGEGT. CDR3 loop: CASIPSSATGLF.

CDR3 sequence: CASRLRGSEETQYF. The chain uses TRBV28 and TRBJ2-5; the D gene TCRdb calls, TRBD1, cannot be checked with no DNA. The CDR3 loop spans 14 amino acids. The germline gives CDR1 MDHEN, CDR2 SYDVKM.

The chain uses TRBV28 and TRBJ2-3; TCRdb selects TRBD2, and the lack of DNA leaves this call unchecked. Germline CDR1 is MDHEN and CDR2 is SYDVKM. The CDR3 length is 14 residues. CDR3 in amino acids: CASNLAGLTDTQYF.

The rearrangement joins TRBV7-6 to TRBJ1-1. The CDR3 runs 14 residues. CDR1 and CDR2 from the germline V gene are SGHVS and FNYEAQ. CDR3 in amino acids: CASSLEDPGAEAFF.

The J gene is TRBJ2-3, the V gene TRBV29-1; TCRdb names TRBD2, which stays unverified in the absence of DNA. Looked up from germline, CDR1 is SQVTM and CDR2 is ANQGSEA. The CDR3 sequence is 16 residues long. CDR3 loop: CSVEGGGRVGTDTQYF.

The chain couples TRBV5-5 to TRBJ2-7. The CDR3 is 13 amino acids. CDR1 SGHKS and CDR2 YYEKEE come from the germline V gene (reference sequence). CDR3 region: CASSFPGDYEQYF. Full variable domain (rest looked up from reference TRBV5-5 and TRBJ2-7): DAGVTQSPTHLIKTRGQQVTLRCSPISGHKSVSWYQQVLGQGPQFIFQYYEKEERGRGNFPDRFSARQFPNYSSELNVNALLLGDSALYLCASSFPGDYEQYFGPGTRLTVT.

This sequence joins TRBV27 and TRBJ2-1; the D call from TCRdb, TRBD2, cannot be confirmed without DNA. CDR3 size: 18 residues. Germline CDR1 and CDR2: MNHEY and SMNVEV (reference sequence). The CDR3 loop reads CASSLFTGPPGGVNEQFF.

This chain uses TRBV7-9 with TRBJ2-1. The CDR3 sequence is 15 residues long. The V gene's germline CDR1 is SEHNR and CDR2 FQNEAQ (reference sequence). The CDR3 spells CASSLAENSYNEQFF.

CDR3 residues: CASSLGLAGGYSYNEQFF. The chain uses TRBV27 and TRBJ2-1; with no DNA, the TCRdb D assignment of TRBD2 cannot be verified. This CDR3 spans 18 amino acids. CDR1 and CDR2 from the germline V gene are MNHEY and SMNVEV (reference sequence).

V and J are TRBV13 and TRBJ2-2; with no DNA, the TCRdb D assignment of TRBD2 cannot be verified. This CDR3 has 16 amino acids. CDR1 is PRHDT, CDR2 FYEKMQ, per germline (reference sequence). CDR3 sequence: CASSTRPGSYTGELFF.